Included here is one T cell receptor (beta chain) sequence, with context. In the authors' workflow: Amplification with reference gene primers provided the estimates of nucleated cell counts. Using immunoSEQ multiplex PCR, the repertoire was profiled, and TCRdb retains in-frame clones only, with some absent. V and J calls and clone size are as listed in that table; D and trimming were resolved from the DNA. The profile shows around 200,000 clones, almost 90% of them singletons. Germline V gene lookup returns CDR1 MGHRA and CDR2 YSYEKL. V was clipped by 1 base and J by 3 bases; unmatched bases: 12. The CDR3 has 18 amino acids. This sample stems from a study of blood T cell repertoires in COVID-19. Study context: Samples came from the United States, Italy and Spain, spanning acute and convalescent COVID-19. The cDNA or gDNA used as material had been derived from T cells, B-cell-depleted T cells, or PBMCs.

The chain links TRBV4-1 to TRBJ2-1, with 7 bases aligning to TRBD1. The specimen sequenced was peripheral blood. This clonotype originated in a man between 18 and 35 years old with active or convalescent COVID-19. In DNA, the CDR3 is TGCGCCAGCAGCCAAGTCCCCCCGACAGGGAAGTTCTACAATGAGCAGTTCTTC. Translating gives CASSQVPPTGKFYNEQFF.